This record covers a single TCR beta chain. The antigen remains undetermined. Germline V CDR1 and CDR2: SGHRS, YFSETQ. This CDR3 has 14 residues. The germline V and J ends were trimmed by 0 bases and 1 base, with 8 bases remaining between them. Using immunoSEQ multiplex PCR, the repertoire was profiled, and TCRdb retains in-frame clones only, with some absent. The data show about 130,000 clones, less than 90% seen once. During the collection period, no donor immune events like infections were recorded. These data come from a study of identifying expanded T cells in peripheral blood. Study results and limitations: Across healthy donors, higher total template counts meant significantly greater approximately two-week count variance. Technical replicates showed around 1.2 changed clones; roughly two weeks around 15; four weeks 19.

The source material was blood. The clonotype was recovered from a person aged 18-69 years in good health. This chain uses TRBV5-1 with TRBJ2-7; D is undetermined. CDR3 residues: CASSLAGSSYEQYF. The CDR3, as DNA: TGCGCCAGCAGCTTGGCCGGCAGTTCCTACGAGCAGTACTTC.